The sequence of this TCR beta chain was determined in a study of long-term antiretroviral therapy in people with HIV. As to this clone: Its antigen is currently unknown.

Version v3.0 of the immunoSEQ assay ran at survey level. The repertoire was sequenced with immunoSEQ multiplex PCR; TCRdb's copy has only in-frame clones and lacks some. The table includes 30,000 or so clones, roughly 79% detected once. Trimming stripped 7 bases from V and 1 base from J, with 21 bases between. CDR1 and CDR2 (germline): SQVTM, ANQGSEA. CDR3 length equals 16 residues. Notes on the study in general: Older ART regimens may have been in use when blood was drawn between about 2004 and 2017. After ART, diversity increased yet remained lower than transplant donor controls. Clonal expansions arising prior to ART prevailed in the repertoire at every time point.

This rearrangement joins TRBV29-1 to TRBJ2-3; D is possibly TRBD1 (6 bases). The sequences come from unsorted PBMCs, collected 3 years after starting antiretroviral therapy. The clonotype comes from a man aged 50-59 years with HIV. CDR3 residues: CSALETGPYRTDTQYF. The CDR3, as DNA: TGCAGCGCTTTAGAGACAGGCCCATACCGCACAGATACGCAGTATTTT.